This T cell receptor beta chain was sequenced for a study of blood T cell repertoires in COVID-19. Overall study context: The analysed material was cDNA or gDNA that came from T cells, B-cell-depleted T cells, or PBMCs.

The table came from immunoSEQ multiplex PCR; TCRdb's copy has only in-frame clones and leaves some out. The profile shows a few hundred thousand clones, under 85% of them singletons. Germline assignment: CDR1 SGHTA and CDR2 FQGNSA. The CDR3 extends over 16 amino acids. V lost 0 bases to trimming and J lost 5 bases, with 13 bases between them. Seattle's enrolled individuals joined amid active infection and were then monitored longitudinally. Material for sequencing was peripheral blood. The source of this sequence is a woman aged 25 to 39 with COVID-19, enrolled during active disease. This chain links TRBV7-2 with TRBJ1-4, with D perhaps TRBD1 (5 bases). CDR3 nucleotide sequence: TGTGCCAGCAGCTTAGCGCCAGGGATTTTAAATGAAAAACTGTTTTTT. This gives the protein CASSLAPGILNEKLFF.